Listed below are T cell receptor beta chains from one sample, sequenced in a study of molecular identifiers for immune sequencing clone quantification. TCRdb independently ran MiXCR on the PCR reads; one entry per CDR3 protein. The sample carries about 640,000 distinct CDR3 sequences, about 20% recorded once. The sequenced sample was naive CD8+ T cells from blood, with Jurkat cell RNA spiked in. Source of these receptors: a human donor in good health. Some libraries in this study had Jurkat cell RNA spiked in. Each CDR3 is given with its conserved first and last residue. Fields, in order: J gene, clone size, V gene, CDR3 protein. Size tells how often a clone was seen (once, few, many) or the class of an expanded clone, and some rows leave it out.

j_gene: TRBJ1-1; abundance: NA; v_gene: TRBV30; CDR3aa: CAWNPFGTGNTEAFF
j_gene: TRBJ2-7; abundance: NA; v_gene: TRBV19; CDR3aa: CASSIDFRTFYEQYF
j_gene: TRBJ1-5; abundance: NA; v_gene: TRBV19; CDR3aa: CASRGIPNQPQHF
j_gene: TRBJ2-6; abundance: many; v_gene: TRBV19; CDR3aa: CASSNLEGPRHGANVLTF
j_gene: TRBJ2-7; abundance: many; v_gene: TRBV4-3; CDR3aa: CASSQEASGGAVLSYEQYF
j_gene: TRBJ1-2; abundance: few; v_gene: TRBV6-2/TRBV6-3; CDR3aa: CASSYGAGGEGYTF
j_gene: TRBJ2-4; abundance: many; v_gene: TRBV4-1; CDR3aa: CASSHVPDSNLAKNIQYF
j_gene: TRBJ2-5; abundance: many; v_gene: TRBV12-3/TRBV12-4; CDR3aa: CASSLRQGAETQYF
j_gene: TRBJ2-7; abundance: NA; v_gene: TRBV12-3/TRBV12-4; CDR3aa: CASSLVEGLATYEQYF
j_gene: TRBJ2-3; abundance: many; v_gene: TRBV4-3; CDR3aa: CASSHAGVTDTQYF
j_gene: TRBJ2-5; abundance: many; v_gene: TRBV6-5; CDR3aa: CASRSGWGETQYF
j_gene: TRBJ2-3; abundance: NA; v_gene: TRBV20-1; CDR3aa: CSAGDYKYGGPDTQYF
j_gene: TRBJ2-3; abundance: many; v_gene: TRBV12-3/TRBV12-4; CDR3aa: CASSHYSGGAPDTQYF
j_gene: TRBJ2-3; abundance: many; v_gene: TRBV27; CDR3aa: CASSSMLGTQYF
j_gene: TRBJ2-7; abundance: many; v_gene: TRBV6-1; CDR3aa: CASGWTGTYEQYF
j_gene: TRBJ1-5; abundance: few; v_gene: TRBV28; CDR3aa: CASSFIQGANQPQHF
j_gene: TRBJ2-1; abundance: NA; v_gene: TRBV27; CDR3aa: CASSHGYEQFF
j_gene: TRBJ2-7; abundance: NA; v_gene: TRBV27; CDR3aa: CASRQLDSYEQYF
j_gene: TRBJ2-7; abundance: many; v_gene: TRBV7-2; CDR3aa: CASSPAVPYEQYF
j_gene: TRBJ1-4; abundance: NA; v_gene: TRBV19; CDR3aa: CAIPRGIFNEKLFF
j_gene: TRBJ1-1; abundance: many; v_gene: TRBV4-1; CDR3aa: CASSQLTGGNTEAFF
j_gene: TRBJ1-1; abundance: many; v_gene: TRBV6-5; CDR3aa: CASSYSLGLGPTTEAFF
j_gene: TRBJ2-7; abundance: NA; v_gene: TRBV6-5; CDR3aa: CASFSGLEYEQYF
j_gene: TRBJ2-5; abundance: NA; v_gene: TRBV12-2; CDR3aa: CASRLVWRSGGPQSETQYF
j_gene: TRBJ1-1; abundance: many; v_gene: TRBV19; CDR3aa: CASSMFGEAFF
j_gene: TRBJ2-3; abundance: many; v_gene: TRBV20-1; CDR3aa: CSEKTSNLTDTQYF
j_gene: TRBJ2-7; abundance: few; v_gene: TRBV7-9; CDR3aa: CASSLLGDSFHEQYF
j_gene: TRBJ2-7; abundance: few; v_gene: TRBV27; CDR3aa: CASSLTRTGTYEQYF
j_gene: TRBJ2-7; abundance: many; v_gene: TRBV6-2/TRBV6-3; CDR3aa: CASSYEGPYYEQYF
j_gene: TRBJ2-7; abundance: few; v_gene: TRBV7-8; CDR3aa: CASSLPEGSSYEQYF
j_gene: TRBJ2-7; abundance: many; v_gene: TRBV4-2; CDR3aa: CASSQDPTGQPYEQYF
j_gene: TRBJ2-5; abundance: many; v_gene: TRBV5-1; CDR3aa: CASSLEPGTGGHPGQETQYF
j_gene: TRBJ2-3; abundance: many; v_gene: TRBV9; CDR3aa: CASSVGTSGRDTQYF
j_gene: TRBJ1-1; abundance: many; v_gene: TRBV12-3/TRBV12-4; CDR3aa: CASSFLLGLTEAFF
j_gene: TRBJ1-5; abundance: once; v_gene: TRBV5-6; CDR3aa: CASSQATGTGGFFSNRPQHF
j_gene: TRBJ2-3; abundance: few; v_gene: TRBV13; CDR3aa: CASSSDKGLAGWVGTDTQYF
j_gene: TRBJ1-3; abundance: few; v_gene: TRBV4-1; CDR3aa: CASSQEQGATFSGNTIYF
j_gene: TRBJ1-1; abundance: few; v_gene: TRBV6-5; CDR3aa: CASSYPTSGPGLVYLAEAFF
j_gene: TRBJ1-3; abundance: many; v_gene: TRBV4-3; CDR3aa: CASSQWTGSSGNTIYF
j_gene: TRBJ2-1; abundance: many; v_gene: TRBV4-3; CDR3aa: CASSQDNSAGPYNEQFF
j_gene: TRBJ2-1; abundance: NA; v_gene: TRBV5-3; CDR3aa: CASSRLQRGGSYNEQFF
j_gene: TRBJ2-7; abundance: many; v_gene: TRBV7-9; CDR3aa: CASSPWTGGSYEQYF